One and the same sample provided the 2 T cell receptor beta chains below, sequenced in a study of cytomegalovirus exposure and HLA in healthy donors. Data came from immunoSEQ multiplex PCR; TCRdb stores just in-frame clones and leaves some out. Of 50,000 to 65,000 clones in the sample, about 91% were seen once. The material sequenced was PBMCs. The receptor source for this set is a woman younger than 30 in good health and CMV-seronegative.

The sample holds one count of this clone. CDR3 loop: CASRGTAYNEQFF. The CDR3 coding sequence is TGTGCCAGCAGGGGGACAGCCTACAATGAGCAGTTCTTC. The V and J genes are TRBV6-6 and TRBJ2-1; TRBD1 aligns across 7 bases. From germline, CDR1 is MNHNY and CDR2 SVGAGI (reference sequence). There are 13 residues in the CDR3. With V trimmed by 6 bases and J by 2 bases, 1 base remained unmatched.

This clone has just one count. The chain links TRBV30 to TRBJ1-3; 7 bases agree with TRBD1. The CDR3 loop spans 12 amino acids. The trim removed 5 bases at V and 4 bases at J, leaving 2 bases unmatched. The V gene's germline CDR1 is GTSNPN and CDR2 SVGIG (reference sequence). The CDR3 loop reads CAWDREGNTIYF. The CDR3 nucleotides are TGTGCCTGGGACAGGGAGGGAAACACCATATATTTT.